This T cell receptor beta chain was profiled in a study of T cells after posttransplantation cyclophosphamide. Study-wide findings and caveats: Donor-recipient repertoire similarity was low at 1-2 months, rising over year one. TRB clonality was highly associated with recipient CMV seropositivity and reactivation. Blood and skin or GI T cell repertoires showed limited TRB overlap.

Assay: immunoSEQ multiplex PCR; the TCRdb copy retains only in-frame clones and omits some. The repertoire consists of around 10,000 clones, with around 85% occurring once and the leading ten covering 15%. About this clone: Its antigen remains unidentified.

The CDR3 extends over 15 amino acids. The V end was cut by 5 bases, the J end by 2 bases, with 13 bases between. Germline lookup yields CDR1 GTSNPN and CDR2 SVGIG (reference sequence). Treatment was busulfan-fludarabine conditioning, a marrow graft, and cyclophosphamide on days +3 and +4. The clonotype comes from a female patient aged 50-59 years who received an allogeneic stem cell transplant from a related donor, was CMV-positive, and had no GVHD. Some T cells may be the graft donor's. This specimen was PBMCs, taken about 2,000 days after allogeneic stem cell transplant with posttransplant cyclophosphamide. V gene TRBV30 combines with J gene TRBJ2-6; a weak D match, TRBD2 (6 bases). The CDR3 DNA sequence: TGTGCCTGGGGGGGGATCAGCGCTGGGGCCAACGTCCTGACTTTC. Translating gives CAWGGISAGANVLTF. Full variable domain (outside the CDR3, taken from reference TRBV30 and TRBJ2-6): SQTIHQWPATLVQPVGSPLSLECTVEGTSNPNLYWYRQAAGRGLQLLFYSVGIGQISSEVPQNLSASRPQDRQFILSSKKLLLSDSGFYLCAWGGISAGANVLTFGAGSRLTVL.